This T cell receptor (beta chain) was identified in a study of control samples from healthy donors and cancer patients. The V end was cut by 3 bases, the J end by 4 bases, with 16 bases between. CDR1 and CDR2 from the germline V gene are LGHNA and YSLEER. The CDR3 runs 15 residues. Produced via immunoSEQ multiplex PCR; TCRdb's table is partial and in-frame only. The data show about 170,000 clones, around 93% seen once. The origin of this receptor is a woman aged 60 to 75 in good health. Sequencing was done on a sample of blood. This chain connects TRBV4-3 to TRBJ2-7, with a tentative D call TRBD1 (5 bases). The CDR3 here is CASSHHGQGSYEQYF. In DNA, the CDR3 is TGCGCCAGCAGCCATCACGGACAAGGAAGTTACGAGCAGTACTTC.